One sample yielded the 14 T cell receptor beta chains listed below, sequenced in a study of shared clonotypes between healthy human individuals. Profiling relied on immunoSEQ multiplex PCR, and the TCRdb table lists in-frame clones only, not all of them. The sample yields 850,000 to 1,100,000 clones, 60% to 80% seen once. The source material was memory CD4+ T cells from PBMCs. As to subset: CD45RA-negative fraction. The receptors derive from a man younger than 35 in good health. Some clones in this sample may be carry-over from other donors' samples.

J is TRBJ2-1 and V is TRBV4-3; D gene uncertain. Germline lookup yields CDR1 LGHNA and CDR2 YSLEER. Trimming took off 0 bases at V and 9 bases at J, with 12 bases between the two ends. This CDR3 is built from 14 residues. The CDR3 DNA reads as TGCGCCAGCAGCCAAGATGCGAGCCTGTCTGAGCAGTTCTTC. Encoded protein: CASSQDASLSEQFF.

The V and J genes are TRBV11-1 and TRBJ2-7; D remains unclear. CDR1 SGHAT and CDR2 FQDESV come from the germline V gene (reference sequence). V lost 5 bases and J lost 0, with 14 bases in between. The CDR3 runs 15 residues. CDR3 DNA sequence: TGTGCCAGCAGCCCACTAATCCGGGCCTCCTACGAGCAGTACTTC. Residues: CASSPLIRASYEQYF.

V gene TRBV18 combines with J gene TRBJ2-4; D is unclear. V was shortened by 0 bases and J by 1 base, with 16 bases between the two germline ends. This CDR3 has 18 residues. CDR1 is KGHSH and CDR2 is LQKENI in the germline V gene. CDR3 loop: CASSPPTASVFAKNIQYF. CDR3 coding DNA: TGTGCCAGCTCACCACCTACGGCATCCGTTTTCGCCAAAAACATTCAGTACTTC.

CDR3 sequence (DNA): TGTGCCAGCAGGTTAAGTGGGGGGAGCGAGACCCAGTACTTC. It yields the protein CASRLSGGSETQYF. The rearrangement joins TRBV7-2 to TRBJ2-5; D possibly corresponds to TRBD2 (6 bases). Trimming took off 6 bases at V and 5 bases at J, with 16 bases between the two ends. The germline CDR1 and CDR2 sequences are SGHTA and FQGNSA. This CDR3 has 14 residues.

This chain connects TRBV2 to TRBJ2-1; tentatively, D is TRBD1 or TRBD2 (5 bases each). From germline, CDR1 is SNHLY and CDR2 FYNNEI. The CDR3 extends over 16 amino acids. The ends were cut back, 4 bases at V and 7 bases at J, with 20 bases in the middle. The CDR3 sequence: CASSAGAGDGRNEQFF. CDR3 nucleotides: TGTGCCAGCAGTGCGGGTGCCGGGGACGGAAGAAATGAGCAGTTCTTC.

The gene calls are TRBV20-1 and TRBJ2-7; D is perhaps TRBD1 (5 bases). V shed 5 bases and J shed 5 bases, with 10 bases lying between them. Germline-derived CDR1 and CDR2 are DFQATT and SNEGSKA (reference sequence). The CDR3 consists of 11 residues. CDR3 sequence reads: CSAFKGNEQYF. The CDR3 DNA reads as TGCAGTGCTTTCAAGGGGAACGAGCAGTACTTC.

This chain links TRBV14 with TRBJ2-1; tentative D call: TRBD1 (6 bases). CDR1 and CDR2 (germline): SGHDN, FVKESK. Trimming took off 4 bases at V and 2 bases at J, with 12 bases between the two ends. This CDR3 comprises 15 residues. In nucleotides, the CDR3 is TGTGCCAGCAGCCGACAGGTTAACCCCTACAATGAGCAGTTCTTC. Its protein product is CASSRQVNPYNEQFF.

The DNA of the CDR3 is TGTGCCAGCAGCTCAGGAGGAGGGCCCCAAGAGACCCAGTACTTC. This encodes CASSSGGGPQETQYF. The J gene is TRBJ2-5, the V gene TRBV11-2; possibly TRBD2 for D (6 bases). This CDR3 is 15 amino acids long. Germline-derived CDR1 and CDR2 are SGHAT and FQNNGV. V shed 4 bases and J shed 1 base, with 13 bases lying between them.

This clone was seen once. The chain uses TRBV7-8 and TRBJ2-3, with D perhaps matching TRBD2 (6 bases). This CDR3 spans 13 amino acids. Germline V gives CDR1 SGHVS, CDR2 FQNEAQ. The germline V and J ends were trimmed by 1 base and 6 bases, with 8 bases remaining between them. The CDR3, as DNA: TGTGCCAGCAGCTTAGGAACTAGCGATACGCAGTATTTT. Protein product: CASSLGTSDTQYF.

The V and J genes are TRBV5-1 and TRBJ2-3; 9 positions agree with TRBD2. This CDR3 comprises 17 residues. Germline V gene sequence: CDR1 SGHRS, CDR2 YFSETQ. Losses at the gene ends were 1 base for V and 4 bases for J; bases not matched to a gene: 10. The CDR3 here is CASSLRSSGSNSDTQYF. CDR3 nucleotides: TGCGCCAGCAGCTTGCGTAGTAGCGGGAGTAACTCAGATACGCAGTATTTT.

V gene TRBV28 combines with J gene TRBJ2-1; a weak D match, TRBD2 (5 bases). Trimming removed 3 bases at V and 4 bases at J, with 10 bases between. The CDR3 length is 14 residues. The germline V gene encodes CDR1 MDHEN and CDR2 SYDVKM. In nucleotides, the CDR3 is TGTGCCAGCAGTTTTAGGGAGTATTACAATGAGCAGTTCTTC. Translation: CASSFREYYNEQFF.

In DNA form, the CDR3 reads TGCGCCAGCAGCTTGGACAGCGGTAATGAAAAACTGTTTTTT. It yields the protein CASSLDSGNEKLFF. The chain joins TRBV5-1 to TRBJ1-4, with D hard to call. The CDR3 runs 14 residues. Germline V gene data show CDR1 as SGHRS and CDR2 as YFSETQ. Trimming left V 0 bases short and J 4 bases short, with 7 bases between.

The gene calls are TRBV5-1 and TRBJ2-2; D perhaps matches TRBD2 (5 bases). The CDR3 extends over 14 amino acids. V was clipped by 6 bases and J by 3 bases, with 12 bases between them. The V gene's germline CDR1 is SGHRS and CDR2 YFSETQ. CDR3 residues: CASNKDGDTGELFF. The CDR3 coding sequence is TGCGCCAGCAACAAAGACGGGGACACCGGGGAGCTGTTTTTT. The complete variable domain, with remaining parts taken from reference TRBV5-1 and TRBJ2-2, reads KAGVTQTPRYLIKTRGQQVTLSCSPISGHRSVSWYQQTPGQGLQFLFEYFSETQRNKGNFPGRFSGRQFSNSRSEMNVSTLELGDSALYLCASNKDGDTGELFFGEGSRLTVL.

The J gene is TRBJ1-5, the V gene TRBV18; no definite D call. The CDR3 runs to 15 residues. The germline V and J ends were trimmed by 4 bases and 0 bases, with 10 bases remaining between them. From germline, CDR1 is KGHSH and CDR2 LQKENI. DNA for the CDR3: TGTGCCAGCTCACTTGAGGCGGATAGCAATCAGCCCCAGCATTTT. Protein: CASSLEADSNQPQHF.